The rows below give T cell receptor beta chains drawn from one sample of a study of T cells in Graves' hyperthyroidism and ophthalmopathy. TCRdb analysed the multiplex PCR reads with MiXCR anew, one entry per CDR3 protein. Counted here are roughly 160,000 distinct CDR3 sequences, 8% to 9.5% occurring once; the ten biggest clones make up around 20%. The sample was blood. Receptor source: a woman aged 18-35 years with Graves' hyperthyroidism that later progressed to Graves' ophthalmopathy. The CDR3 runs from the conserved cysteine through the conserved F or W. The order of the fields is V gene, J gene, clone size, D gene, CDR3 DNA, CDR3 protein. The D gene is left open where the match is weak. Some rows have no size entry. The others give once, few or many, or a class for an expanded clone.

V gene: TRBV5-5
J gene: TRBJ2-1
clone size: many
D gene: TRBD1
CDR3 DNA: TGTGCCAGCAGCCGAGGGACAGGGGCGTACAATGAGCAGTTCTTC
CDR3 protein: CASSRGTGAYNEQFF

V gene: TRBV19
J gene: TRBJ1-1
clone size: many
D gene: -
CDR3 DNA: TGTGCCAGTAGCGGGACGGCGGGCCGGAAGGCTTTCTTT
CDR3 protein: CASSGTAGRKAFF

V gene: TRBV6-2/TRBV6-3
J gene: TRBJ1-5
clone size: many
D gene: TRBD1
CDR3 DNA: TGTGCCAGCAGTTACGGGACAGCCCTAGATGATCAGCCCCAGCATTTT
CDR3 protein: CASSYGTALDDQPQHF

V gene: TRBV18
J gene: TRBJ2-3
clone size: many
D gene: TRBD1
CDR3 DNA: TGTGCCAGCTCACCGGGACAGGGATTAGATACGCAGTATTTT
CDR3 protein: CASSPGQGLDTQYF

V gene: TRBV24-1
J gene: TRBJ2-1
clone size: few
D gene: TRBD1
CDR3 DNA: TGTGCCACCAGTGATCCTTTAACAGGGGATGAGCAGTTCTTC
CDR3 protein: CATSDPLTGDEQFF

V gene: TRBV29-1
J gene: TRBJ2-3
clone size: -
D gene: -
CDR3 DNA: TGCAGCGTTGAGGCGGGCGATTCCACAGATACGCAGTATTTT
CDR3 protein: CSVEAGDSTDTQYF

V gene: TRBV7-9
J gene: TRBJ2-3
clone size: many
D gene: -
CDR3 DNA: TGTGCCAGCAGCGACGGGGGAGATACGCAGTATTTT
CDR3 protein: CASSDGGDTQYF

V gene: TRBV19
J gene: TRBJ2-6
clone size: many
D gene: -
CDR3 DNA: TGTGCCAGTAGTAGCGACGGCGGCTCTGGGGCCAACGTCCTGACTTTC
CDR3 protein: CASSSDGGSGANVLTF

V gene: TRBV6-1
J gene: TRBJ2-5
clone size: -
D gene: -
CDR3 DNA: TGTGCCAGCAGTGTTCCTAACCAAGAGACCCAGTACTTC
CDR3 protein: CASSVPNQETQYF

V gene: TRBV19
J gene: TRBJ2-7
clone size: few
D gene: TRBD2
CDR3 DNA: TGTGCCAGTAGTATTGCGGCTAGCGGGCGTACCGCCTACGAGCAGTACTTC
CDR3 protein: CASSIAASGRTAYEQYF

V gene: TRBV12-3/TRBV12-4
J gene: TRBJ2-1
clone size: -
D gene: TRBD1
CDR3 DNA: TGTGCCAGCAGTTTTTTCGGACAGGTCGCAGAAAATGAGCAGTTCTTC
CDR3 protein: CASSFFGQVAENEQFF

V gene: TRBV12-3/TRBV12-4
J gene: TRBJ1-3
clone size: many
D gene: -
CDR3 DNA: TGTGCCAGCAGTTTAAACCGAAGAATATCTGGAAACACCATATATTTT
CDR3 protein: CASSLNRRISGNTIYF

V gene: TRBV20-1
J gene: TRBJ1-1
clone size: many
D gene: -
CDR3 DNA: TGCAGTGCTAGATCCCGCCCGACGAACACTGAAGCTTTCTTT
CDR3 protein: CSARSRPTNTEAFF

V gene: TRBV27
J gene: TRBJ1-1
clone size: many
D gene: -
CDR3 DNA: TGTGCCAGCAGTTCCCGGACAATAAACCTCCTGAACACTGAAGCTTTCTTT
CDR3 protein: CASSSRTINLLNTEAFF

V gene: TRBV15
J gene: TRBJ2-3
clone size: few
D gene: TRBD2
CDR3 DNA: TGTGCCACCAGCAGTCCCCGGGGGGGCCTTGCAGATACGCAGTATTTT
CDR3 protein: CATSSPRGGLADTQYF

V gene: TRBV6-1
J gene: TRBJ2-1
clone size: many
D gene: TRBD2
CDR3 DNA: TGTGCCAGCAGTCCCACTAGCGGGGGATACTACAATGAGCAGTTCTTC
CDR3 protein: CASSPTSGGYYNEQFF

V gene: TRBV5-1
J gene: TRBJ1-3
clone size: -
D gene: -
CDR3 DNA: TGCGCCAGCAGCTTGGACAACTCTGGAAACACCATATATTTT
CDR3 protein: CASSLDNSGNTIYF

V gene: TRBV27
J gene: TRBJ2-7
clone size: many
D gene: TRBD1
CDR3 DNA: TGTGCCAGCAGCCAGACAGGGGTGGCCTACGAGCAGTACTTC
CDR3 protein: CASSQTGVAYEQYF